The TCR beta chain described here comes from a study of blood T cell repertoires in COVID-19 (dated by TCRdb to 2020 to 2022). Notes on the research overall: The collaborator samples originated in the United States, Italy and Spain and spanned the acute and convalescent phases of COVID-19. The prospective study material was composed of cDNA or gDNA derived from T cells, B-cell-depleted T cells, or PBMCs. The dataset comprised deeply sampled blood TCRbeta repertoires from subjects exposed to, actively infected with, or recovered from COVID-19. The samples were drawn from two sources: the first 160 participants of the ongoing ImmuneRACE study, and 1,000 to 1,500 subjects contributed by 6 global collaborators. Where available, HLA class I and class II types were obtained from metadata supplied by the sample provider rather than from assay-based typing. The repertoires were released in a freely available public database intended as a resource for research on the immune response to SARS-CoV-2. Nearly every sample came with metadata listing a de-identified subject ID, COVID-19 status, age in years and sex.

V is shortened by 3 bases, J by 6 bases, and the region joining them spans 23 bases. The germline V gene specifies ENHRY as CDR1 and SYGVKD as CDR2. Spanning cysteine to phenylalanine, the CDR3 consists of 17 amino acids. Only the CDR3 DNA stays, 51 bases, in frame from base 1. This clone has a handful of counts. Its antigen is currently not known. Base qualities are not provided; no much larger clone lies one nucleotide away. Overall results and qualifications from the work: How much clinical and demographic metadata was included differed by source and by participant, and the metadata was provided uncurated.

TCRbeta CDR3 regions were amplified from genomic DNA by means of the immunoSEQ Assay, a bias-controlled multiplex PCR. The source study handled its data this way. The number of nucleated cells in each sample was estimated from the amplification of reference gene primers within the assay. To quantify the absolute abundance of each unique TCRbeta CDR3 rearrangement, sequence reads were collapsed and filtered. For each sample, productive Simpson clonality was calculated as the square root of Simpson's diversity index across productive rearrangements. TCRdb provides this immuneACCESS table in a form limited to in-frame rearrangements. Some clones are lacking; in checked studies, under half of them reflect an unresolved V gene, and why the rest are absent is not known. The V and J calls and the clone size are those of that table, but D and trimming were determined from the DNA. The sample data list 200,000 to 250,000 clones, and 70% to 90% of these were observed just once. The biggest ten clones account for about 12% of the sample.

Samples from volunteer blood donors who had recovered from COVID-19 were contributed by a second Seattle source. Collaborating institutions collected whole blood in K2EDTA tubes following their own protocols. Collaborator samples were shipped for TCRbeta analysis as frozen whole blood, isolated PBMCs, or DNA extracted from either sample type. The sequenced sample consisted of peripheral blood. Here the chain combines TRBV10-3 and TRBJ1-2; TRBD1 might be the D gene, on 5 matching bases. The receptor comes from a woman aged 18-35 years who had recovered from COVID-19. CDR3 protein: CAISEAGGGAVENGYTF. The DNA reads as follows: TGTGCCATCAGTGAAGCGGGCGGAGGGGCAGTAGAAAATGGCTACACCTTC.